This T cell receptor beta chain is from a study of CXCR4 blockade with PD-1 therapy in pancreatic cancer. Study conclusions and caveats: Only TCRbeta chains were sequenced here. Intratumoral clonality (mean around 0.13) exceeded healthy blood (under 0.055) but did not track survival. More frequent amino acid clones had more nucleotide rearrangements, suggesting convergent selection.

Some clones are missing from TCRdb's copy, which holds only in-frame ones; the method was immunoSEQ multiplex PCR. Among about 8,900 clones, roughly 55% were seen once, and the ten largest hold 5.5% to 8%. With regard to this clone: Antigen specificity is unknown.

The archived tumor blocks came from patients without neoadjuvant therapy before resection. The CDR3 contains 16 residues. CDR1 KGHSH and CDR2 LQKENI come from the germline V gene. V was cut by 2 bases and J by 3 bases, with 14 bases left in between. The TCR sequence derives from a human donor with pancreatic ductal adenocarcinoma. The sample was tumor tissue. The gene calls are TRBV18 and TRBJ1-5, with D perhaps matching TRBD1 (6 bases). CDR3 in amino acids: CASSPDAGGSNQPQHF. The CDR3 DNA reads TGTGCCAGCTCACCAGATGCGGGGGGCTCCAATCAGCCCCAGCATTTT. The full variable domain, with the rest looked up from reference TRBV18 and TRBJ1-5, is NAGVMQNPRHLVRRRGQEARLRCSPMKGHSHVYWYRQLPEEGLKFMVYLQKENIIDESGMPKERFSAEFPKEGPSILRIQQVVRGDSAAYFCASSPDAGGSNQPQHFGDGTRLSIL.